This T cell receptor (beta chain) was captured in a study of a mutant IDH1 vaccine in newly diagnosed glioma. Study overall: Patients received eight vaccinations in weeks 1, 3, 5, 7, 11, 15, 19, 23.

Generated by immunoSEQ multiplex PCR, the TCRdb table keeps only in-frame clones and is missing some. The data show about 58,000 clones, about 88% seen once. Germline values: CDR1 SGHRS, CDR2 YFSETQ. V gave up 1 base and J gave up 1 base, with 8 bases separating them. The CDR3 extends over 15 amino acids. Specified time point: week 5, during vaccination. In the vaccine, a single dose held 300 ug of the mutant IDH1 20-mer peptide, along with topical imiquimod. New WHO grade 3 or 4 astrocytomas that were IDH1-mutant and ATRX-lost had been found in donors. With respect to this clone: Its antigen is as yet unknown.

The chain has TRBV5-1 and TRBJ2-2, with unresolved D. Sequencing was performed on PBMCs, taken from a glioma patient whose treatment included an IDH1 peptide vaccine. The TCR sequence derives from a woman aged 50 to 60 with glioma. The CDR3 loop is CASSLTGENTGELFF. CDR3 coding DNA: TGCGCCAGCAGCTTGACTGGAGAGAACACCGGGGAGCTGTTTTTT.